One sample yielded the 15 T cell receptor beta chains listed below, sequenced in a study of control samples from healthy donors and cancer patients. Here immunoSEQ multiplex PCR was the method, and the copy in TCRdb shows in-frame clones only, minus some. This table holds 65,000 to 90,000 clones, around 87% found once. The material sequenced was blood. These receptors were taken from a man between 45 and 60 years old in good health.

The chain links TRBV5-6 to TRBJ1-2; D call uncertain. Germline loops: CDR1 SGHDT, CDR2 YYEEEE. The CDR3 loop spans 13 amino acids. The V end was cut by 7 bases, the J end by 6 bases, with 16 bases between. The CDR3 DNA is TGTGCCAGCCAGCCAACCGGGTTCAATGGCTACACCTTC. It yields the protein CASQPTGFNGYTF. Full variable domain (remainder filled in from reference TRBV5-6 and TRBJ1-2): DAGVTQSPTHLIKTRGQQVTLRCSPKSGHDTVSWYQQALGQGPQFIFQYYEEEERQRGNFPDRFSGHQFPNYSSELNVNALLLGDSALYLCASQPTGFNGYTFGSGTRLTVV.

The chain joins TRBV4-3 to TRBJ2-1, with D hard to call. The CDR3 length is 14 residues. Per germline, CDR1 LGHNA and CDR2 YSLEER. The V end lost 0 bases, the J end lost 7 bases, and 10 bases lay between the germline ends. CDR3 sequence: CASSQDPTQNEQFF. In nucleotides, the CDR3 is TGCGCCAGCAGCCAAGATCCTACCCAGAATGAGCAGTTCTTC.

The chain employs TRBV29-1 and TRBJ2-7; D possibly corresponds to TRBD1 (5 bases). This CDR3 is 12 amino acids long. Trimming stripped 6 bases from V and 3 bases from J, with 12 bases between. From germline, CDR1 is SQVTM and CDR2 ANQGSEA. Here the CDR3 reads CSVAIGDYEQYV. Written as DNA, the CDR3 is TGCAGCGTGGCCATAGGGGACTACGAGCAGTACGTC.

About this clone: The identical CDR3 is also encoded by other nucleotide sequences in the sample. The chain employs TRBV5-1 and TRBJ1-2; 9 bases are shared with TRBD1. Germline V lookup: CDR1 SGHRS, CDR2 YFSETQ. V was pared by 1 base and J by 3 bases, with 1 base of the junction left unmatched. This CDR3 region has 14 residues. CDR3 sequence reads: CASSLRTGDYGYTF. CDR3 bases: TGCGCCAGCAGCTTGAGGACAGGGGACTATGGCTACACCTTC.

J is TRBJ2-3 and V is TRBV19, with TRBD2 matching over 8 bases. Trimming at V came to 9 bases and at J to 3 bases, leaving 8 bases not matched to a gene. This CDR3 spans 14 amino acids. CDR1 and CDR2 from the germline V gene are LNHDA and SQIVND (reference sequence). CDR3: CASRPRGGTDTQYF. The CDR3 nucleotides are TGTGCCAGCCGACCCCGGGGGGGGACAGATACGCAGTATTTT.

This chain links TRBV12-5 with TRBJ2-1; D is undetermined. The germline CDR1 and CDR2 sequences are LGHNT and FRNRAP. V was clipped by 3 bases and J by 2 bases, with 8 bases between them. The CDR3 loop spans 14 amino acids. The CDR3 here is CASGLGPPYNEQFF. Written as DNA, the CDR3 is TGTGCTAGTGGTTTAGGACCACCCTACAATGAGCAGTTCTTC.

The rearrangement joins TRBV5-4 to TRBJ1-1, with unresolved D. Germline lookup yields CDR1 SGHNT and CDR2 YYREEE (reference sequence). V gave up 1 base and J gave up 0 bases, with 10 bases separating them. This CDR3 comprises 15 residues. This chain's CDR3 is CASSLSPVMNTEAFF. Here the CDR3 DNA reads TGTGCCAGCAGCTTGAGTCCGGTCATGAACACTGAAGCTTTCTTT.

The chain employs TRBV9 and TRBJ1-3; D might be TRBD1 (6 bases). Trimming took off 4 bases at V and 2 bases at J, with 16 bases between the two ends. Germline loops: CDR1 SGDLS, CDR2 YYNGEE. CDR3 size: 16 residues. The CDR3 DNA follows: TGTGCCAGCAGCCCAGGGGCAATTCAAACTGGAAACACCATATATTTT. It codes for CASSPGAIQTGNTIYF. Full variable domain (missing parts from reference TRBV9 and TRBJ1-3): DSGVTQTPKHLITATGQRVTLRCSPRSGDLSVYWYQQSLDQGLQFLIQYYNGEERAKGNILERFSAQQFPDLHSELNLSSLELGDSALYFCASSPGAIQTGNTIYFGEGSWLTVV.

The V call is TRBV24-1, the J call TRBJ2-5; D unresolved. The CDR3 totals 14 residues. In germline, CDR1 is KGHDR, CDR2 SFDVKD. The V end lost 3 bases, the J end lost 2 bases, and 9 bases lay between the germline ends. CDR3 loop: CATSDEGKQETQYF. As DNA, the CDR3 is TGTGCCACCAGTGATGAAGGGAAACAAGAGACCCAGTACTTC.

V gene TRBV18 combines with J gene TRBJ1-4; 8 bases match TRBD1. The germline V gene has CDR1 KGHSH and CDR2 LQKENI. The CDR3 contains 14 residues. Trimming cost V 4 bases and J 12 bases; bases outside gene matches: 10. CDR3 loop: CASSLGQARTQLFF. CDR3 bases: TGTGCCAGCTCACTGGGACAGGCGAGGACACAACTGTTTTTT.

The chain joins TRBV18 to TRBJ2-3; the D call may be TRBD1 or TRBD2 (5 bases each). Germline V gives CDR1 KGHSH, CDR2 LQKENI. V shed 3 bases and J shed 4 bases, with 17 bases lying between them. This CDR3 contains 16 residues. DNA of the CDR3: TGTGCCAGCTCACCGTTCGGGACGAATCCATCAGATACGCAGTATTTT. It specifies CASSPFGTNPSDTQYF. The whole variable domain, filled in from reference TRBV18 and TRBJ2-3, reads NAGVMQNPRHLVRRRGQEARLRCSPMKGHSHVYWYRQLPEEGLKFMVYLQKENIIDESGMPKERFSAEFPKEGPSILRIQQVVRGDSAAYFCASSPFGTNPSDTQYFGPGTRLTVL.

CDR3 protein: CASVKNTEAFF. The CDR3 DNA follows: TGTGCCAGCGTGAAGAACACTGAAGCTTTCTTT. This chain links TRBV2 with TRBJ1-1; D ambiguous. V lost 8 bases and J lost 1, with 5 bases in between. CDR3 size: 11 residues. Germline-derived CDR1 and CDR2 are SNHLY and FYNNEI. The whole variable domain, filled in from reference TRBV2 and TRBJ1-1, reads EPEVTQTPSHQVTQMGQEVILRCVPISNHLYFYWYRQILGQKVEFLVSFYNNEISEKSEIFDDQFSVERPDGSNFTLKIRSTKLEDSAMYFCASVKNTEAFFGQGTRLTVV.

The V call is TRBV5-4, the J call TRBJ2-2, with 7 bases aligning to TRBD1. The V gene end was trimmed by 7 bases and the J gene end by 1 base; junction bases not matched to a gene: 10. The germline gives CDR1 SGHNT, CDR2 YYREEE (reference sequence). The CDR3 covers 16 residues. CDR3 in DNA: TGTGCCAGCTCGCCTCGGACAGGCCAGAACACCGGGGAGCTGTTTTTT. Translating it yields CASSPRTGQNTGELFF.

This clone has only one observation. The V call is TRBV27, the J call TRBJ2-2; D not resolved. CDR3 size: 14 residues. The germline CDR1 and CDR2 sequences are MNHEY and SMNVEV (reference sequence). V lost 2 bases, J lost 0 bases, and 4 bases lay in between. CDR3 nucleotides: TGTGCCAGCAGTTTAATCCCGAACACCGGGGAGCTGTTTTTT. Encoded protein: CASSLIPNTGELFF.

The rearrangement links TRBV6-6 to TRBJ2-2; 10 bases fit TRBD1. The ends lost 6 bases at V and 7 bases at J; junction bases unmatched: 11. The CDR3 runs 16 residues. Germline values: CDR1 MNHNY, CDR2 SVGAGI (reference sequence). The CDR3 sequence is CASSLDRGPFGGELFF. In DNA, the CDR3 is TGTGCCAGCAGCCTAGACAGGGGGCCCTTCGGCGGGGAGCTGTTTTTT.